The source of this T cell receptor beta chain is a study of T-cell memory formation after mild COVID-19. Study-level points and caveats: Cross-reactive memory seemingly joined, as some responding clones were found in pre-infection memory. There was a balanced CD4/CD8 profile in clones contracting day 15 to 85, and later expanders leaned CD4+.

The CDR3 length is 16 residues. V was cut by 2 bases and J by 1 base, with 16 bases left in between. The germline CDR1 and CDR2 sequences are SGDLS and YYNGEE. In the case of this clonotype: Its antigen is not known.

One entry per CDR3 protein results from TCRdb running MiXCR on the 5' RACE reads. The table has some 280,000 distinct CDR3 sequences, under 20% seen once. Input material: PBMCs or a T cell subset sorted from them (not recorded which). The TCR comes from a man younger than 35 who had mild COVID-19 (a few samples of this study predate the infection). Cell type and time point are not known. The chain couples TRBV9 to TRBJ2-7; D possibly corresponds to TRBD2 (5 bases). The CDR3 DNA sequence: TGTGCCAGCAGCGTCGGTGCAGGCGGGCCATCCTACGAGCAGTACTTC. Translated, it gives CASSVGAGGPSYEQYF.